The 30 T cell receptor beta chains listed next were all sequenced from one sample in a study of blood T cell repertoires in COVID-19. The table came from immunoSEQ multiplex PCR; TCRdb's copy has only in-frame clones and leaves some out. The sample has more than 150,000 clones; around 80% are singletons. Sequencing was carried out using PBMCs or T cells enriched from blood (not recorded which). The receptors derive from a woman between 50 and 59 years old who had recovered from COVID-19.

This rearrangement joins TRBV2 to TRBJ2-7, with 8 positions matching TRBD2. The CDR3 consists of 13 residues. V gave up 7 bases and J gave up 6 bases; unmatched junction bases: 8. Per germline, CDR1 SNHLY and CDR2 FYNNEI. CDR3 DNA sequence: TGTGCCAGCACTTCGCGGGGGGCGGGCGAGCAGTACTTC. This encodes CASTSRGAGEQYF.

This rearrangement joins TRBV18 to TRBJ1-5, with 7 positions matching TRBD1. Per the germline V gene, CDR1 is KGHSH and CDR2 is LQKENI. The CDR3 runs to 17 residues. The V gene end was trimmed by 2 bases and the J gene end by 0 bases; junction bases not matched to a gene: 7. CDR3 bases: TGTGCCAGCTCACCATCTAATACAGGGGTTAGCAATCAGCCCCAGCATTTT. This sequence encodes CASSPSNTGVSNQPQHF.

The chain has TRBV28 and TRBJ1-5; TRBD1 might be the D (6 bases). Germline V lookup: CDR1 MDHEN, CDR2 SYDVKM. This CDR3 region has 12 residues. With 10 bases removed from V and 6 bases from J, the gap between germline ends came to 13 bases. For the CDR3, the DNA is TGTGCCATTTCGAGGGGGGGTCAGCCCCAGCATTTT. It codes for CAISRGGQPQHF.

V is TRBV5-4 and J is TRBJ2-5, with 7 bases fitting TRBD1. Germline V gene data show CDR1 as SGHNT and CDR2 as YYREEE (reference sequence). V dropped 0 bases and J dropped 2; count of bases not matched to a gene: 7. This CDR3 has 16 amino acids. The CDR3 nucleotides are TGTGCCAGCAGCTTGGCAGGGGCAGGGGGACAAGAGACCCAGTACTTC. This translates into CASSLAGAGGQETQYF.

This clone was counted at least ten times. The V call is TRBV5-6, the J call TRBJ2-6; 7 positions agree with TRBD1. This CDR3 is built from 18 residues. From germline, CDR1 is SGHDT and CDR2 YYEEEE. J was trimmed by 0 bases and V by 0 bases; bases with no gene match: 6. The CDR3 nucleotides read TGTGCCAGCAGCTTGGGGGCAGGGGGTTACTCTGGGGCCAACGTCCTGACTTTC. This codes for CASSLGAGGYSGANVLTF.

The chain recombines TRBV28 with TRBJ2-1, with 9 bases fitting TRBD1. V shed 2 bases, J shed 1 base, and the junction held 3 bases outside the gene matches. Germline V gene lookup returns CDR1 MDHEN and CDR2 SYDVKM. CDR3 size: 16 residues. The CDR3 reads CASSLTGTGSYNEQFF. Written as DNA, the CDR3 is TGTGCCAGCAGTTTAACCGGGACAGGGTCCTACAATGAGCAGTTCTTC.

For this clone: The sample holds other DNA sequences that translate to the same CDR3. CDR3 sequence reads: CASSPQNRGRYEQYF. The DNA for the CDR3 is TGTGCCAGCTCACCACAAAACAGGGGGAGGTACGAGCAGTACTTC. V gene TRBV18 combines with J gene TRBJ2-7, with 8 bases matching TRBD1. J lost 4 bases, V lost 1 base, and 6 bases had no gene match. The CDR3 runs 15 residues. Germline V gene sequence: CDR1 KGHSH, CDR2 LQKENI.

The chain is built from TRBV28 and TRBJ1-1, with D hard to call. The V end was cut by 5 bases, the J end by 1 base, with 14 bases between. Germline values: CDR1 MDHEN, CDR2 SYDVKM. The CDR3 consists of 15 residues. CDR3 nucleotide sequence: TGTGCCAGCAGTCCCAGCGGCACACCGAACACTGAAGCTTTCTTT. Translating gives CASSPSGTPNTEAFF.

The J gene is TRBJ2-2, the V gene TRBV5-4; possibly TRBD2 for D (6 bases). V was pared by 5 bases and J by 6 bases, with 20 bases between. This CDR3 has 16 amino acids. Germline V lookup: CDR1 SGHNT, CDR2 YYREEE (reference sequence). The chain's CDR3 is CASSIGGASAAGELFF. In DNA, the CDR3 is TGTGCCAGCAGTATTGGAGGGGCGTCGGCCGCCGGGGAGCTGTTTTTT. Full variable domain (missing parts from reference TRBV5-4 and TRBJ2-2): ETGVTQSPTHLIKTRGQQVTLRCSSQSGHNTVSWYQQALGQGPQFIFQYYREEENGRGNFPPRFSGLQFPNYSSELNVNALELDDSALYLCASSIGGASAAGELFFGEGSRLTVL.

The rearrangement uses TRBV19 and TRBJ2-3; 8 bases agree with TRBD2. The CDR3 has 15 residues. Trimming cost V 4 bases and J 0 bases; bases outside gene matches: 3. Germline V lookup: CDR1 LNHDA, CDR2 SQIVND (reference sequence). CDR3: CASSSLAGSTDTQYF. The CDR3 coding sequence is TGTGCCAGTAGTAGTTTAGCGGGAAGCACAGATACGCAGTATTTT.

V usage is TRBV9 and J usage is TRBJ1-1, with TRBD1 matching over 9 bases. CDR1 is SGDLS, CDR2 YYNGEE, per germline. V shed 2 bases and J 1 base; nucleotides not matched to a gene: 9. The CDR3 runs 17 residues. The CDR3 is CASSVEQGAAANTEAFF. In DNA, the CDR3 is TGTGCCAGCAGCGTCGAACAGGGGGCCGCTGCGAACACTGAAGCTTTCTTT.

The chain recombines TRBV5-1 with TRBJ1-2, with a possible D match to TRBD1 (5 bases). This CDR3 comprises 14 residues. Germline CDR1 SGHRS, CDR2 YFSETQ. The V end lost 1 base, the J end lost 2 bases, and 9 bases lay between the germline ends. CDR3 DNA sequence: TGCGCCAGCAGCTTGACCGGGGGAAACTATGGCTACACCTTC. This encodes CASSLTGGNYGYTF.

This chain joins TRBV28 and TRBJ1-5; 10 nucleotides match TRBD1. The germline CDR1 and CDR2 sequences are MDHEN and SYDVKM. This CDR3 contains 15 residues. J lost 2 bases, V lost 5 bases, and 3 bases had no gene match. The CDR3 protein is CASSPGTGGNQPQHF. In DNA form, the CDR3 reads TGTGCCAGCAGTCCCGGGACAGGGGGCAATCAGCCCCAGCATTTT.

This clone has just a few counts. The V gene is TRBV5-4, the J gene TRBJ2-7; 9 bases match TRBD2. J gave up 3 bases and V 1 base, and 11 bases lay outside the gene matches. This CDR3 comprises 17 residues. Germline V gene data show CDR1 as SGHNT and CDR2 as YYREEE (reference sequence). The CDR3 region has the DNA TGTGCCAGCAGCTTGAGTAGCGGGAGCTCGTCGGTCTACGAGCAGTACTTC. This gives the protein CASSLSSGSSSVYEQYF.

The V and J genes are TRBV20-1 and TRBJ1-4; D remains ambiguous. Germline assignment: CDR1 DFQATT and CDR2 SNEGSKA (reference sequence). Deletions cut 3 bases from V and 2 bases from J, with 13 bases between. This CDR3 is 15 amino acids long. DNA of the CDR3: TGCAGTGCTAGTCCTGCGGGAGGGACTAATGAAAAACTGTTTTTT. This sequence encodes CSASPAGGTNEKLFF.

The gene calls are TRBV27 and TRBJ2-2; 10 bases match TRBD2. Germline V gene data show CDR1 as MNHEY and CDR2 as SMNVEV (reference sequence). The CDR3 runs to 16 residues. J lost 4 bases, V lost 5 bases, and 7 bases had no gene match. CDR3 nucleotides: TGTGCCAGCAGTGAGGGGCTAGCGGGAGTCACCGGGGAGCTGTTTTTT. It encodes CASSEGLAGVTGELFF.

The chain has TRBV11-1 and TRBJ2-7, with TRBD2 matching 8 bases. The CDR3 consists of 17 residues. Germline trimming cut 0 bases from V and 1 base from J; bases unmatched to any gene: 8. Germline V gives CDR1 SGHAT, CDR2 FQDESV (reference sequence). The chain's CDR3 is CASSLAGLAGTSYEQYF. CDR3 coding DNA: TGTGCCAGCAGCTTAGCGGGTTTAGCGGGGACTTCCTACGAGCAGTACTTC.

The chain links TRBV29-1 to TRBJ2-5; 7 bases fit TRBD1. Trimming removed 6 bases from V and 4 bases from J; junction bases left unmatched: 5. The CDR3 covers 12 residues. The V gene's germline CDR1 is SQVTM and CDR2 ANQGSEA. The CDR3: CSVGTARETQYF. CDR3 sequence (DNA): TGCAGCGTCGGGACAGCTCGAGAGACCCAGTACTTC.

Concerning this clone: The same CDR3 arises from other DNA sequences in this sample as well. This chain uses TRBV27 with TRBJ1-2; 9 bases fit TRBD1. The V and J ends lost 11 bases and 2 bases, in that order; junction bases with no gene match: 3. This CDR3 is 12 amino acids long. Per germline, CDR1 MNHEY and CDR2 SMNVEV (reference sequence). CDR3 amino acids: CASGQGNYGYTF. The CDR3 DNA reads TGTGCCTCCGGACAGGGGAACTATGGCTACACCTTC.

The V gene is TRBV18, the J gene TRBJ2-5, with 13 bases lining up with TRBD2. J lost 7 bases, V lost 4 bases, and 15 bases had no gene match. CDR1 and CDR2 (germline): KGHSH, LQKENI. The CDR3 extends over 18 amino acids. CDR3 amino acids: CASSRTGTSGNQDSTQYF. The DNA of the CDR3 is TGTGCCAGCTCACGCACCGGGACTAGCGGGAACCAAGATTCGACCCAGTACTTC. Filled out from reference TRBV18 and TRBJ2-5, the complete variable domain reads NAGVMQNPRHLVRRRGQEARLRCSPMKGHSHVYWYRQLPEEGLKFMVYLQKENIIDESGMPKERFSAEFPKEGPSILRIQQVVRGDSAAYFCASSRTGTSGNQDSTQYFGPGTRLLVL.

The J gene is TRBJ2-3, the V gene TRBV11-2; no reliable D call. V dropped 0 bases and J dropped 2 bases, with 9 bases sitting between them. Germline values: CDR1 SGHAT, CDR2 FQNNGV. This CDR3 is built from 15 residues. Written as DNA, the CDR3 is TGTGCCAGCAGCTTAGATTCGGGTCCCACAGATACGCAGTATTTT. This gives the protein CASSLDSGPTDTQYF.

The rearrangement joins TRBV9 to TRBJ1-2, with 7 bases lining up with TRBD1. Germline assignment: CDR1 SGDLS and CDR2 YYNGEE. J was trimmed by 8 bases and V by 0 bases; bases with no gene match: 1. CDR3 length equals 12 residues. CDR3 coding DNA: TGTGCCAGCAGCGTAGGACAGGGCGGCTACACCTTC. Its translation is CASSVGQGGYTF.

The chain carries TRBV7-2 and TRBJ2-7; D is possibly TRBD1 (8 bases). CDR3 length equals 18 residues. Per the germline V gene, CDR1 is SGHTA and CDR2 is FQGNSA. The V and J ends lost 5 bases and 9 bases respectively, with 32 bases between them. CDR3 DNA sequence: TGTGCCAGCAGCGCTCGGGACAGGAGTAGTAGCGGGTGGGCCGGGCAGTACTTC. It encodes CASSARDRSSSGWAGQYF.

This rearrangement joins TRBV7-3 to TRBJ2-2; weak D call: TRBD1 (6 bases). The germline gives CDR1 SGHTA, CDR2 FQGTGA. V lost 4 bases and J 4 bases, leaving 16 bases between the germline ends. The CDR3 extends over 16 amino acids. CDR3 sequence: CASSSGGRGSTGELFF. CDR3 DNA sequence: TGTGCCAGCAGCTCCGGTGGAAGGGGGAGCACCGGGGAGCTGTTTTTT.

The V call is TRBV3-1 (or the pseudogene TRBV3-2), the J call TRBJ2-2, with D possibly matching TRBD1 (6 bases). The CDR3 sequence is 13 residues long. Germline V gene sequence: CDR1 LGHDT, CDR2 YNNKEL (reference sequence). Trimming removed 6 bases from V and 4 bases from J, with 9 bases in between. Written as DNA, the CDR3 is TGTGCCAGCAGGAGGACAGCCACCGGGGAGCTGTTTTTT. Its protein is CASRRTATGELFF.

CDR3: CASSLERGSQPQHF. The DNA of the CDR3 is TGCGCCAGCAGCTTGGAGAGAGGGAGTCAGCCCCAGCATTTT. The gene calls are TRBV5-1 and TRBJ1-5, with D unresolved. Germline V gene lookup returns CDR1 SGHRS and CDR2 YFSETQ. The CDR3 runs 14 residues. V was shortened by 0 bases and J by 6 bases, with 10 bases between the two germline ends.

The gene calls are TRBV6-5 and TRBJ1-2, with a weak D call TRBD1 (5 bases). This CDR3 is built from 14 residues. Trimming took 6 bases from V and 3 from J, leaving 14 bases between them. Germline CDR1 MNHEY, CDR2 SVGAGI. CDR3 coding DNA: TGTGCCAGCAGCCTGACAGCGAATGACTATGGCTACACCTTC. This translates into CASSLTANDYGYTF.

This clone was counted between two and nine times. The chain carries TRBV20-1 and TRBJ2-3; 11 positions match TRBD2. After removal of 3 bases from V and 2 bases from J, the junction contained 4 bases not matched to a gene. Germline values: CDR1 DFQATT, CDR2 SNEGSKA (reference sequence). This CDR3 has 15 residues. CDR3 in DNA: TGCAGTGCTAGTCGGACTAGCGGGCCCACAGATACGCAGTATTTT. It yields the protein CSASRTSGPTDTQYF.

The CDR3 is CARSLSSGEGGNEQFF. The CDR3 DNA reads as TGTGCCAGAAGCTTGTCGTCGGGGGAGGGAGGGAATGAGCAGTTCTTC. The rearrangement joins TRBV5-3 to TRBJ2-1; 7 positions match TRBD2. TRBV5-3 is classed as an ORF, of uncertain function. The V segment lost 1 base and the J segment 7 bases; nucleotides outside the gene matches: 11. The CDR3 extends over 16 amino acids.

The rearrangement joins TRBV7-2 to TRBJ2-5; 8 bases line up with TRBD2. Germline loops: CDR1 SGHTA, CDR2 FQGNSA. The CDR3 contains 16 residues. The trim removed 2 bases at V and 7 bases at J, leaving 12 bases unmatched. The CDR3 DNA follows: TGTGCCAGCAGCTTACCGGGGGGGGGCAAACTAGGGACCCAGTACTTC. Protein sequence: CASSLPGGGKLGTQYF.